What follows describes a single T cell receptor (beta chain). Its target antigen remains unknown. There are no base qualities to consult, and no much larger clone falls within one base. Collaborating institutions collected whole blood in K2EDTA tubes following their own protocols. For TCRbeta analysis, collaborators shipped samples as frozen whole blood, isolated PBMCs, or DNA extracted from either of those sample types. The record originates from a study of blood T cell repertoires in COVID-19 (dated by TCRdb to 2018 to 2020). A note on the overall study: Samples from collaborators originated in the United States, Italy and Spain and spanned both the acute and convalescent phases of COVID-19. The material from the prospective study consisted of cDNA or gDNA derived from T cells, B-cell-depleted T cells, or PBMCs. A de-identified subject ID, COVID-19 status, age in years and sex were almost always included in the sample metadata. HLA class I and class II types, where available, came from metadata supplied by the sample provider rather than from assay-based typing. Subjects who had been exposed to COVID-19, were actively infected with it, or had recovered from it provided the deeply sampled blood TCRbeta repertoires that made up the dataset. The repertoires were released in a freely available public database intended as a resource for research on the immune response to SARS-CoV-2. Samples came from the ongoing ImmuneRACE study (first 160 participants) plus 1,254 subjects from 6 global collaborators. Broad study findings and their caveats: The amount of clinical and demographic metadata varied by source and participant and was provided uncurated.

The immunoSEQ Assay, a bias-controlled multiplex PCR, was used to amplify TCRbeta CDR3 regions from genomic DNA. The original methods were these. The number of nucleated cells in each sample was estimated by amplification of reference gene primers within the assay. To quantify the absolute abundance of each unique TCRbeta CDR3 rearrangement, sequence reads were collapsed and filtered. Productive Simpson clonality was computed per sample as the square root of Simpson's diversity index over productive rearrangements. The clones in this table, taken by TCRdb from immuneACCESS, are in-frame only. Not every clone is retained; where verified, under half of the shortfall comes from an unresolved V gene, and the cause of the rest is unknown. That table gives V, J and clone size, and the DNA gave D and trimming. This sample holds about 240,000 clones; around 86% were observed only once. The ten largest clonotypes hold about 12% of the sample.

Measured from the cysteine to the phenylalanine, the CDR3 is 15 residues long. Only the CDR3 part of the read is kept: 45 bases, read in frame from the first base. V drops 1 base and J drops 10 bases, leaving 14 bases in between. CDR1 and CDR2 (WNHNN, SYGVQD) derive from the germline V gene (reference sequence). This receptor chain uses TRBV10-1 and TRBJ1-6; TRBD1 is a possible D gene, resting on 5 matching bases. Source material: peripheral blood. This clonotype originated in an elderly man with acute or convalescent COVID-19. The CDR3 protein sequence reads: CASSELTGMRSPLHF. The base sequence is TGCGCCAGCAGTGAGTTAACAGGCATGCGGTCACCCCTCCACTTT.